Listed below are T cell receptor beta chains from one sample, sequenced in a study of regulatory T cells in long-lasting Graves disease. MiXCR was run by TCRdb on the multiplex PCR reads, yielding one entry per CDR3 protein. The repertoire holds roughly 560,000 distinct CDR3 sequences, with about 16% as singletons. This same sample was also part of a study on T cells in Graves' hyperthyroidism and ophthalmopathy.

The sequenced sample was peripheral blood mononuclear cells (PBMCs), obtained at new diagnosis, from a patient treated with antithyroid drugs. These receptors were obtained from a woman aged 35-60 years with Graves disease. Each CDR3 is given with its conserved first and last residue. D genes are given only for firm matches. Size is stated for part of the rows, as once, few or many counts, or as a class when the clone is expanded.

clone size	V gene	D gene	J gene	CDR3 protein	CDR3 DNA
many	TRBV5-1	-	TRBJ1-3	CASSPGGLSGNTIYF	TGTGCCAGCAGCCCGGGGGGCCTCTCTGGAAACACCATATATTTT
many	TRBV12-3/TRBV12-4	TRBD2	TRBJ2-7	CASSLGLAVSFEQYF	TGTGCCAGCAGTTTGGGACTAGCGGTCTCCTTCGAGCAGTACTTC
few	TRBV27	TRBD1	TRBJ1-5	CASAYTGGQQPQHF	TGTGCCAGCGCGTACACAGGGGGCCAGCAGCCCCAGCATTTT
-	TRBV6-1	-	TRBJ1-4	CASRDGGATNEKLFF	TGTGCCAGCAGGGACGGAGGTGCAACTAATGAAAAACTGTTTTTT
few	TRBV12-3/TRBV12-4	-	TRBJ1-2	CASSSQPTGLDGYTF	TGTGCCAGCAGTTCCCAGCCGACTGGGTTAGATGGCTACACCTTC
many	TRBV28	-	TRBJ1-1	CASSLLRSEAFF	TGTGCCAGCAGTCTCCTAAGATCTGAAGCTTTCTTT
many	TRBV11-1	-	TRBJ2-1	CASSLSPTDNEQFF	TGTGCCAGCAGCTTGTCACCAACCGACAATGAGCAGTTCTTC
-	TRBV3-1	TRBD2	TRBJ2-4	CASSQVAGGGLIAKNIQYF	TGTGCCAGCAGCCAAGTCGCGGGGGGGGGACTGATAGCCAAAAACATTCAGTACTTC
-	TRBV10-3	-	TRBJ1-2	CAISPGVYGYTF	TGTGCCATCTCACCAGGGGTTTATGGCTACACCTTC
many	TRBV11-3	-	TRBJ2-1	CASSPYGTPAYNEQFF	TGTGCCAGCAGCCCGTACGGGACCCCCGCCTACAATGAGCAGTTCTTC
-	TRBV20-1	TRBD2	TRBJ2-5	CSAPTSGQETQYF	TGCAGTGCCCCGACTAGCGGCCAAGAGACCCAGTACTTC
many	TRBV30	-	TRBJ2-1	CAWSTSHEQFF	TGTGCCTGGAGTACGAGCCATGAGCAGTTCTTC
few	TRBV4-1	TRBD1	TRBJ2-7	CASSQDPGTGGNLYEQYF	TGCGCCAGCAGCCAAGATCCCGGGACAGGGGGCAACCTCTACGAGCAGTACTTC
many	TRBV3-1	-	TRBJ1-1	CASSQFVGSNTEAFF	TGTGCCAGCAGCCAATTTGTCGGGAGTAACACTGAAGCTTTCTTT
few	TRBV2	TRBD1	TRBJ2-1	CASSVLGGGEQFF	TGTGCCAGCAGTGTCTTAGGGGGCGGTGAGCAGTTCTTC
few	TRBV5-1	-	TRBJ2-4	CASSLSTLAKNIQYF	TGCGCCAGCAGCTTGTCCACCTTAGCCAAAAACATTCAGTACTTC
many	TRBV28	-	TRBJ1-2	CASSFYLSATYGYTF	TGTGCCAGCAGTTTCTATCTCTCCGCAACTTATGGCTACACCTTC
many	TRBV12-3/TRBV12-4	-	TRBJ1-3	CASSLRRVSGNTIYF	TGTGCCAGCAGTTTGCGGCGCGTCTCTGGAAACACCATATATTTT
many	TRBV10-3	-	TRBJ2-7	CAIRPRDGSSYEQYF	TGTGCCATCAGACCCCGGGACGGAAGCTCCTACGAGCAGTACTTC
many	TRBV7-2	TRBD1	TRBJ1-2	CASSLAGSGQGAGYTF	TGTGCCAGCAGCTTAGCTGGGTCCGGGCAGGGGGCTGGCTACACCTTC
-	TRBV30	-	TRBJ2-2	CAWSRGGDTGELFF	TGTGCCTGGAGTCGGGGCGGGGATACCGGGGAGCTGTTTTTT
few	TRBV5-1	-	TRBJ2-2	CASSFSSGAGLNTGELFF	TGCGCCAGCAGCTTTTCCTCCGGGGCAGGGCTGAACACCGGGGAGCTGTTTTTT
-	TRBV7-2	-	TRBJ1-3	CTSSLARQSSGNTIYF	TGTACCAGCAGCTTAGCTCGACAGAGCTCTGGAAACACCATATATTTT
-	TRBV13	TRBD1	TRBJ2-7	CASSHDSTGNYEQYF	TGTGCCAGCAGCCACGATTCGACAGGGAACTACGAGCAGTACTTC
few	TRBV7-2	-	TRBJ2-7	CASSFVGVEQYF	TGTGCCAGCAGCTTTGTGGGCGTGGAGCAGTACTTC
few	TRBV19	-	TRBJ2-7	CASSIRLLPYEQYF	TGTGCCAGTAGTATACGGCTACTCCCCTACGAGCAGTACTTC
few	TRBV5-1	TRBD1	TRBJ2-7	CASSPTLGQVYEQYF	TGCGCCAGCAGCCCGACCTTAGGACAGGTCTACGAGCAGTACTTC
many	TRBV20-1	TRBD2	TRBJ2-3	CSARMGGENTDTQYF	TGCAGTGCTAGAATGGGGGGGGAGAACACAGATACGCAGTATTTT
many	TRBV6-1	TRBD1	TRBJ2-7	CASRTHRGPSYEQYF	TGTGCCAGCAGGACCCACAGGGGGCCCTCCTACGAGCAGTACTTC
-	TRBV12-3/TRBV12-4	TRBD1	TRBJ1-3	CASSLWDRSSGNTIYF	TGTGCCAGCAGTTTATGGGACAGAAGCTCTGGAAACACCATATATTTT
-	TRBV10-3	-	TRBJ2-2	CAINAEGGELFF	TGTGCCATCAACGCGGAAGGCGGGGAGCTGTTTTTT
many	TRBV27	TRBD1	TRBJ1-1	CASRTGGSTEAFF	TGTGCCAGCAGGACAGGGGGTAGCACTGAAGCTTTCTTT
-	TRBV29-1	-	TRBJ2-1	CSPRVYNEQFF	TGCAGCCCCCGGGTTTACAATGAGCAGTTCTTC
-	TRBV5-5	-	TRBJ2-6	CASRAAGSGANVLTF	TGTGCCAGCAGGGCCGCAGGGTCTGGGGCCAACGTCCTGACTTTC
many	TRBV28	TRBD1	TRBJ2-3	CASSTGQGPDTQYF	TGTGCCAGCAGTACGGGACAGGGACCAGATACGCAGTATTTT
-	TRBV20-1	TRBD2	TRBJ2-3	CSAREAGGSDTQYF	TGCAGTGCTAGGGAAGCGGGGGGCTCAGATACGCAGTATTTT
-	TRBV4-1	-	TRBJ2-7	CASSQVGGVSYEQYF	TGCGCCAGCAGCCAAGTAGGAGGGGTTTCCTACGAGCAGTACTTC
many	TRBV5-1	-	TRBJ1-2	CASSLGQPNYGYTF	TGCGCCAGCAGCTTGGGACAGCCTAACTATGGCTACACCTTC
many	TRBV7-2	-	TRBJ1-1	CASSLGTARLNTEAFF	TGTGCCAGCAGCTTAGGGACAGCCCGGTTGAACACTGAAGCTTTCTTT
few	TRBV7-3	TRBD1	TRBJ1-6	CASRETGHNSPLHF	TGTGCCAGCAGAGAGACAGGGCATAATTCACCCCTCCACTTT